Described below is a single T cell receptor beta chain sequence and its context. Its matching antigen is unknown. The data were taken from a study of cytomegalovirus exposure and HLA in healthy donors. PCR primers comprised 60 Vbeta and 13 Jbeta primers. Libraries were prepared by immunoSEQ multiplex PCR; TCRdb keeps only in-frame clonotypes and omits some of them. Among some 120,000 clones listed, 80% to 85% were seen once. Study-level points and caveats: TCR beta chains numbering more than 150 were designated cytomegalovirus-associated. Sequences of the TCR beta chain were said to predict the HLA-A and HLA-B alleles of most subjects accurately. An analysis was carried out at a later point. It showed that HLA-associated TCR beta chains were more clonally expanded than equally common non-associated chains.

The CDR3 extends over 15 amino acids. Per the germline V gene, CDR1 is SQVTM and CDR2 is ANQGSEA. V dropped 4 bases and J dropped 1; count of bases not matched to a gene: 5. What was sequenced was PBMCs. This rearrangement joins TRBV29-1 to TRBJ1-1, with 11 bases that match TRBD1. The TCR originated in a woman aged 40 to 50 in good health and CMV-seronegative. This chain's CDR3 is CSVAGQGAPNTEAFF. Here the CDR3 DNA reads TGCAGCGTTGCAGGACAGGGGGCGCCGAACACTGAAGCTTTCTTT.